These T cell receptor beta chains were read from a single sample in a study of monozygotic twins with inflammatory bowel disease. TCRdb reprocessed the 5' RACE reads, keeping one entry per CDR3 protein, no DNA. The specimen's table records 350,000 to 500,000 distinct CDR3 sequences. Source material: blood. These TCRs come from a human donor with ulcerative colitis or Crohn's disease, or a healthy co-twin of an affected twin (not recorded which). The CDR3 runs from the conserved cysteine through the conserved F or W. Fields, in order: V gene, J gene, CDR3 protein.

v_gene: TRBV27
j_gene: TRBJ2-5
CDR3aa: CASSLLGVLAGSQDTQYF

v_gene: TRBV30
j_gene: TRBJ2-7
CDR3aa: CAWDPSYQGADEQYF

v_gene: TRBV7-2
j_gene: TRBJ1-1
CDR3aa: CASSLEEGTEAFF

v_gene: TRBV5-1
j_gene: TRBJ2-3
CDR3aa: CASSPGGFQADTQYF

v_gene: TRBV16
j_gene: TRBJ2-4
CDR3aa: CASSLGLKNIQYF

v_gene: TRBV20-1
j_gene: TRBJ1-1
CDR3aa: CSAPDSTTKAFF

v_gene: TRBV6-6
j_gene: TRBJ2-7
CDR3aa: CASRSDRVYEQYF

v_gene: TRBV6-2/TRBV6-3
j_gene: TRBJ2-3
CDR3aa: CASTRDFTDTQYF

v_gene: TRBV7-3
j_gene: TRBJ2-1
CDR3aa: CASSPNPGNSYNEQFF

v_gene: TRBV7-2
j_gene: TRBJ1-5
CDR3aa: CASSSRDSLNQPQHF

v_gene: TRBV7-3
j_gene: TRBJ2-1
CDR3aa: CASSFSDTPYNEQFF

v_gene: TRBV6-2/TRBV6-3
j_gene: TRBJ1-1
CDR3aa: CASSKLGAAEAFF

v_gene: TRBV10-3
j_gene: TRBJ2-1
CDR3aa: CAIGGGNEQFF

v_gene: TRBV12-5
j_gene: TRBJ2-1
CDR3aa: CASGLVLAGGSYNEQFF

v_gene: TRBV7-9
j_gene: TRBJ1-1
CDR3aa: CASSQGTASGTEAFF

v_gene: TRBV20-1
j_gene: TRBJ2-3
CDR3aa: CSAPGTDTQYF

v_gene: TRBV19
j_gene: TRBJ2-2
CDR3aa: CASSIDRGSNTGELFF

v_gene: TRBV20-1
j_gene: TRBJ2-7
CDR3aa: CSAPDSFSYEQYF

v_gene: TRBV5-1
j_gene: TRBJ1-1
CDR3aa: CASSSDRIRVGTEAFF

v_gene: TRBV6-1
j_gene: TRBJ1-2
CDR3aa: CASAPSGGGGYTF

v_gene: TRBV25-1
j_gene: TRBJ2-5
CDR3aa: CASSEEVQETQYF

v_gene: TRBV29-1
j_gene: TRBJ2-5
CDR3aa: CSVQGAGETQYF

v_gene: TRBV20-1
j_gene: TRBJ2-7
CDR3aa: CKAGQGTPYEQYF

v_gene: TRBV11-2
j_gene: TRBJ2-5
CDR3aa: CASSSLLAGGPETQYF

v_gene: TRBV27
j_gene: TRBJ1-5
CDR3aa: CASGWGSRGRGQPQHF

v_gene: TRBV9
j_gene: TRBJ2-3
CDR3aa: CASSVETSGEFTDTQYF

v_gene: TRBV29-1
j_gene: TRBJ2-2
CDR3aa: CSVLAQNTGELFF

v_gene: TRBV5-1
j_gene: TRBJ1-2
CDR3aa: CASSLEVELYGYTF

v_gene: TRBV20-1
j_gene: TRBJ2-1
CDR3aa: CSANPPPYEQFF

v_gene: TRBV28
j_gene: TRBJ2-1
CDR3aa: CASSPGTGYYNEQFF

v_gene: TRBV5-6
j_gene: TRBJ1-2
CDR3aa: CASSLTGDDYTF

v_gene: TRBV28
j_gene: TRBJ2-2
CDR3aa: CASSLPAGGPYTGELFF

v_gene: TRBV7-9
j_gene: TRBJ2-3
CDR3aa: CASSLMGGRPTDTQYF

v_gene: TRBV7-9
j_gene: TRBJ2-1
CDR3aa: CASSPQGLLSYNEQFF

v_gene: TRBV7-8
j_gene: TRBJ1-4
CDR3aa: CATALAINEKLFF

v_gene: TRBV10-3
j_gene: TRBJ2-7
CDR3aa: CAISESQGLSYEQYF

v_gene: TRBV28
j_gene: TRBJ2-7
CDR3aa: CASSFPGQGSYEQYF

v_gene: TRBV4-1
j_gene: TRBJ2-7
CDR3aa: CASSQEIAGSPYEQYF

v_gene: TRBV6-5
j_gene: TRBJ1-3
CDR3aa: CATLDRDARTIYF

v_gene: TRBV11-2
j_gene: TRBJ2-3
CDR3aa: CASSFQTSGGAGVQYF

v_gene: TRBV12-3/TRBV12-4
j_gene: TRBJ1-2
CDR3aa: CASSPPRGRRGYGYTF

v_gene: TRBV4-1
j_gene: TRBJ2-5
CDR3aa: CASSQASSLTGETQYF

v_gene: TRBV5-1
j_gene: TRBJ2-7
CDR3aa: CASSLGHFSAYEQYF

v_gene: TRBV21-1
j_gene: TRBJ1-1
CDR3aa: CASSKIGQANTEAFF

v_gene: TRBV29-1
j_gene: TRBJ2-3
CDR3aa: CSVKWGAGNTDTQYF

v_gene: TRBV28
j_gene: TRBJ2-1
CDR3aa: CASRIYDNNEQFF

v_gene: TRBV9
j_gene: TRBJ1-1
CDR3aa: CASSVGGNANTEAFF

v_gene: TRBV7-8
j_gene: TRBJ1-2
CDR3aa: CASSLALQGLVVGYTF

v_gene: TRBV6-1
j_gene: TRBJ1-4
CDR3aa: CASSGSFVASSLGDLFF

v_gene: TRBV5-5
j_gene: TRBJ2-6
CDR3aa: CASSDEALGANVLTF

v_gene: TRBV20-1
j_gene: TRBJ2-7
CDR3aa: CSARDMDHYEQYF

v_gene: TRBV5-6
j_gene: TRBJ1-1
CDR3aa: CASSTGTDLLRTEAFF

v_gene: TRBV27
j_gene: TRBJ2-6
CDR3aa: CASSSTGVHSGANVLTF

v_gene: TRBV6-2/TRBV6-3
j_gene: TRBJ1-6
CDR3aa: CASSKRRDRWDSPLHF

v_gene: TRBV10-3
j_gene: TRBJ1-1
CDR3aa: CAISESSTEAFF

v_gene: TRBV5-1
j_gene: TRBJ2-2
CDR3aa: CASSADSRTGELFF

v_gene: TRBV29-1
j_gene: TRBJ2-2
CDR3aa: CSVPDRGSTGELFF

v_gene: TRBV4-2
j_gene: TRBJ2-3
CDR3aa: CASSQEGGISTDTQYF

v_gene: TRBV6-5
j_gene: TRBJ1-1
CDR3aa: CASSSLQGAGTEAFF

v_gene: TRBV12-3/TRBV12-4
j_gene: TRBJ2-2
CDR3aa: CASSSGTSGRFTGELFF